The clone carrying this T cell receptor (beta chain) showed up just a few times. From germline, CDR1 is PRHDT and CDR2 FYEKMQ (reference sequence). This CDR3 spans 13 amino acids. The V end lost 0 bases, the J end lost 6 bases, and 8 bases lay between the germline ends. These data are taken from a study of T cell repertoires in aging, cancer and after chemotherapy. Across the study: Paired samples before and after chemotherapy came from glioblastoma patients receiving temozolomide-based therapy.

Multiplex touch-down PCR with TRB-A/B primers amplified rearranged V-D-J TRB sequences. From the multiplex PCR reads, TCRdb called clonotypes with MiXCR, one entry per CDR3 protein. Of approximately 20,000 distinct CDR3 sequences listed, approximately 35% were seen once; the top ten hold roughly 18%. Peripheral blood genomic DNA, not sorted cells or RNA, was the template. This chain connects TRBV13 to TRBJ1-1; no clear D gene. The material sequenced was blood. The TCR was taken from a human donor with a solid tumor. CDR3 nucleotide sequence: TGTGCCAGCAGCTTAGGGCAGGCAGCTGAAGCTTTCTTT. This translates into CASSLGQAAEAFF.